This TCR beta chain is drawn from a study of blood T cell repertoires in COVID-19. Study at large: Material from acute and convalescent COVID-19 was sourced from the United States, Italy and Spain. PBMCs, B-cell-depleted T cells, or T cells provided the cDNA or gDNA that made up the material.

Original analysis: Amplifying reference gene primers gave estimates of nucleated cell counts. Assay used: immunoSEQ multiplex PCR; TCRdb lists only in-frame clones, some missing. V and J calls and clone size come straight from that table; D and trimming were deduced from the DNA. The repertoire has about 65,000 clones, approximately 75% of them found once; the top ten carry 15%. From germline, CDR1 is LNHDA and CDR2 SQIVND (reference sequence). The CDR3 sequence is 14 residues long. Sample: peripheral blood. The genes are TRBV19 and TRBJ2-2; 7 bases fit TRBD2. The clonotype originates from a man of 80 years or more with acute or convalescent COVID-19. DNA of the CDR3: TGTGCTTCCGGGAGGCTATCGAACACCGGGGAGCTGTTTTTT. Amino acid sequence: CASGRLSNTGELFF.